Below, 25 T cell receptor beta chains from the same sample are listed, as sequenced in a study of response to subunit inactivated influenza vaccine. Each CDR3 protein gets one entry after TCRdb re-called the RT-PCR reads with MiXCR. The sample has just under 550,000 distinct CDR3 sequences, approximately 22% seen once; the top ten hold about 3%. This same sample was also part of a study on T cells expressing NK-cell markers. That source adds: The TCR beta cDNA came from 5'RACE template switching with UMIs.

The specimen comprised CD4+ T cells sorted from PBMCs, sampled 11 to 12 days after vaccination. The receptors originated from a man aged 45 to 65 who received an inactivated influenza vaccine.

This clonotype was picked up many times. The rearrangement links TRBV3-1 to TRBJ2-5; D not resolved. Germline CDR1 reads LGHDT; CDR2 reads YNNKEL (reference sequence). The CDR3 is 12 residues long. V lost 1 base to trimming and J lost 5 bases, with 5 bases between them. CDR3 region: CASSQVVETQYF. The CDR3 region has the DNA TGTGCCAGCAGCCAAGTCGTCGAGACCCAGTACTTC.

The genes are TRBV24-1 and TRBJ2-2; D unclear. CDR3 length: 13 amino acids. The germline CDR1 and CDR2 sequences are KGHDR and SFDVKD. Trimming took off 4 bases at V and 5 bases at J, with 7 bases between the two ends. The CDR3 loop reads CATSDPITGELFF. CDR3 DNA sequence: TGTGCCACCAGTGACCCCATTACCGGGGAGCTGTTTTTT.

This clonotype was recorded a few times. The chain joins TRBV5-5 to TRBJ1-1; D remains unclear. Trimming shortened V by 1 base and J by 0 bases, and 13 bases separated the two germline ends. Germline CDR1 reads SGHKS; CDR2 reads YYEKEE (reference sequence). There are 16 residues in the CDR3. The CDR3 DNA reads as TGTGCCAGCAGCTTGAATCGGGCTGTGATGAACACTGAAGCTTTCTTT. It specifies CASSLNRAVMNTEAFF.

This clonotype was observed at least ten times. The V gene is TRBV12-3 or TRBV12-4, the J gene TRBJ2-5; perhaps TRBD1 as D (7 bases). Trimming left V 5 bases short and J 4 bases short, with 17 bases between. The CDR3 totals 15 residues. CDR3 residues: CASSLFRGAVETQYF. The CDR3 DNA follows: TGTGCCAGCAGTCTCTTCAGGGGGGCCGTAGAGACCCAGTACTTC.

In its sample, this clonotype was seen a few times. The V gene is TRBV7-2, the J gene TRBJ2-7, with TRBD1 as a possible D gene (7 bases). CDR3 length equals 17 residues. Between the trimmed V and J ends, which lost 1 base and 2 bases, there was a span of 18 bases. Germline V gene data show CDR1 as SGHTA and CDR2 as FQGNSA. DNA for the CDR3: TGTGCCAGCAGCTTAGGATACAGGGGAGGTATAACCTACGAGCAGTACTTC. This codes for CASSLGYRGGITYEQYF.

The chain links TRBV25-1 to TRBJ2-7, with 7 bases aligning to TRBD1. CDR1 and CDR2 from the germline V gene are MGHDK and SYGVNS. The CDR3 has 14 amino acids. The trim removed 6 bases at V and 2 bases at J, leaving 7 bases unmatched. The CDR3 region has the DNA TGTGCCAGCAGGTCGGACAGGAGACCCTACGAGCAGTACTTC. Translating gives CASRSDRRPYEQYF.

The chain employs TRBV18 and TRBJ2-5; no firm D call. CDR1 is KGHSH, CDR2 LQKENI, per germline. There are 13 residues in the CDR3. Trimming shortened V by 3 bases and J by 5 bases, and 10 bases separated the two germline ends. DNA for the CDR3: TGTGCCAGCTCACCTCCTCTCGGGGAGACCCAGTACTTC. Its protein product is CASSPPLGETQYF.

The chain has TRBV20-1 and TRBJ2-3; D not certain. V was shortened by 0 bases and J by 2 bases, with 9 bases between the two germline ends. Germline V gene lookup returns CDR1 DFQATT and CDR2 SNEGSKA (reference sequence). The CDR3 has 14 residues. The CDR3 coding sequence is TGCAGTGCTAGAGATTTAGGGCTCACAGATACGCAGTATTTT. Amino acid sequence: CSARDLGLTDTQYF.

A few counts support this clonotype. The V and J genes are TRBV28 and TRBJ1-4; 8 bases are a match to TRBD1. This CDR3 is 13 amino acids long. The trim removed 7 bases at V and 3 bases at J, leaving 1 base unmatched. Germline CDR1 is MDHEN and CDR2 is SYDVKM. CDR3: CASTTGANEKLFF. DNA of the CDR3: TGTGCCAGCACGACAGGGGCTAATGAAAAACTGTTTTTT. Full variable domain (missing parts from reference TRBV28 and TRBJ1-4): DVKVTQSSRYLVKRTGEKVFLECVQDMDHENMFWYRQDPGLGLRLIYFSYDVKMKEKGDIPEGYSVSREKKERFSLILESASTNQTSMYLCASTTGANEKLFFGSGTQLSVL.

The rearrangement uses TRBV28 and TRBJ1-5; a possible D gene is TRBD1 (6 bases). The CDR3 totals 16 residues. Germline-derived CDR1 and CDR2 are MDHEN and SYDVKM. Trimming removed 5 bases from V and 0 bases from J, with 14 bases in between. The CDR3 loop is CASSLQKQGSNQPQHF. The CDR3 DNA reads as TGTGCCAGCAGTCTCCAGAAACAGGGTAGCAATCAGCCCCAGCATTTT.

This chain uses TRBV10-3 with TRBJ2-3; no clear D. Trimming pared 4 bases from V and 4 bases from J, leaving 12 bases between. Germline assignment: CDR1 ENHRY and CDR2 SYGVKD. The CDR3 runs 14 residues. The chain's CDR3 is CAISADSTADTQYF. The CDR3 DNA reads as TGTGCCATCAGTGCGGATTCCACGGCAGATACGCAGTATTTT.

The V gene is TRBV21-1, the J gene TRBJ2-7; no check of the table's D call, TRBD1, against the DNA was made. TRBV21-1 represents a pseudogene. The CDR3 loop spans 16 amino acids. For the CDR3, the DNA is TGTGCCAGCAGCAAAGCACGGGACAGGGAGACCTACGAGCAGTACTTC. It codes for CASSKARDRETYEQYF.

The chain uses TRBV4-1 and TRBJ2-5; 7 positions agree with TRBD1. Trimming cost V 3 bases and J 5 bases; bases outside gene matches: 3. Looked up from germline, CDR1 is MGHRA and CDR2 is YSYEKL. The CDR3 sequence is 13 residues long. CDR3: CASSQQGVETQYF. The CDR3 DNA is TGCGCCAGCAGCCAGCAGGGGGTGGAGACCCAGTACTTC.

The table lists this clonotype with a few counts. The genes are TRBV5-5 and TRBJ2-1, with D perhaps given as TRBD1 or TRBD2 (6 bases each). CDR1 and CDR2 from the germline V gene are SGHKS and YYEKEE (reference sequence). V lost 4 bases and J lost 9, with 20 bases in between. This CDR3 region has 15 residues. The CDR3 loop is CASSVTRGEFLEQFF. CDR3 nucleotide sequence: TGTGCCAGCAGCGTGACTAGGGGGGAATTTCTTGAGCAGTTCTTC.

This clonotype has more than one count but fewer than ten. J is TRBJ2-7 and V is TRBV19; no reliable D call. Trimming cost V 0 bases and J 0 bases, with 12 bases left between them. The CDR3 has 16 residues. Looked up from germline, CDR1 is LNHDA and CDR2 is SQIVND (reference sequence). DNA of the CDR3: TGTGCCAGTAGTATAGATTGGGATAGCCGCTCCTACGAGCAGTACTTC. Residues: CASSIDWDSRSYEQYF.

Ten or more counts support this clonotype. The chain combines TRBV28 with TRBJ2-1, with TRBD1 identical over 7 bases. Germline values: CDR1 MDHEN, CDR2 SYDVKM. Trimming at V came to 6 bases and at J to 8 bases, leaving 4 bases not matched to a gene. The CDR3 has 12 residues. The CDR3 DNA follows: TGTGCCAGCAGCTCGACAGGGTATGAGCAGTTCTTC. This codes for CASSSTGYEQFF.

The chain couples TRBV12-3 or TRBV12-4 to TRBJ2-5; D may be TRBD1 (5 bases). The CDR3 consists of 14 residues. V gave up 5 bases and J gave up 5 bases, with 15 bases separating them. This chain's CDR3 is CASSTRMWGETQYF. Written as DNA, the CDR3 is TGTGCCAGCAGTACCCGAATGTGGGGCGAGACCCAGTACTTC.

Only a few counts were recorded for this clonotype. V is TRBV12-3 or TRBV12-4 and J is TRBJ1-3, with TRBD1 identical over 7 bases. V shed 7 bases, J shed 0 bases, and the junction held 6 bases outside the gene matches. The CDR3 covers 15 residues. The CDR3 DNA sequence: TGTGCCAGCAAGCGGGACAGCTACTCTGGAAACACCATATATTTT. It yields the protein CASKRDSYSGNTIYF.

DNA for the CDR3: TGTGCCAGCAGCTTCAGGGGGCCCTATGAAAAACTGTTTTTT. Translating it yields CASSFRGPYEKLFF. The chain combines TRBV7-9 with TRBJ1-4, with 8 bases aligning to TRBD1. The CDR3 has 14 residues. Germline CDR1 and CDR2: SEHNR and FQNEAQ (reference sequence). J gave up 6 bases and V 3 bases, and 3 bases lay outside the gene matches.

This rearrangement joins TRBV20-1 to TRBJ1-1; perhaps TRBD1 as D (5 bases). V was shortened by 0 bases and J by 5 bases, with 13 bases between the two germline ends. Germline assignment: CDR1 DFQATT and CDR2 SNEGSKA (reference sequence). The CDR3 sequence is 14 residues long. In DNA form, the CDR3 reads TGCAGTGCTAGAGATGGTGCTTGGGGGACTGAAGCTTTCTTT. Residues: CSARDGAWGTEAFF.

The chain couples TRBV6-2 or TRBV6-3 to TRBJ2-2, with D hard to call. The length of the CDR3 is 12 residues. Germline V gene data show CDR1 as MNHEY and CDR2 as SVGEGT. Trimming removed 6 bases from V and 9 bases from J, with 11 bases in between. The CDR3 DNA is TGTGCCAGCAGCAAAGGATCGCGGGAGCTGTTTTTT. Its protein product is CASSKGSRELFF.

The chain is built from TRBV3-1 and TRBJ1-5; D possibly corresponds to TRBD1 (5 bases). This CDR3 is built from 19 residues. Trimming took off 2 bases at V and 0 bases at J, with 20 bases between the two ends. The germline V gene has CDR1 LGHDT and CDR2 YNNKEL (reference sequence). CDR3 amino acids: CASSQFSGTSVDSNQPQHF. CDR3 DNA: TGTGCCAGCAGCCAATTTTCCGGGACTTCGGTGGATAGCAATCAGCCCCAGCATTTT.

The chain combines TRBV18 with TRBJ2-5, with 7 bases lining up with TRBD2. The CDR3 length is 14 residues. Germline V gene data show CDR1 as KGHSH and CDR2 as LQKENI. V lost 2 bases to trimming and J lost 1 base; unmatched junction nucleotides: 1. The CDR3 protein is CASSPGRVQETQYF. CDR3 sequence (DNA): TGTGCCAGCTCACCAGGGAGGGTCCAAGAGACCCAGTACTTC.

Ten or more counts support this clonotype. This chain joins TRBV5-1 and TRBJ2-7; 9 nucleotides align to TRBD1. The CDR3 is 15 amino acids. J was trimmed by 5 bases and V by 4 bases; bases with no gene match: 10. Germline V CDR1 and CDR2: SGHRS, YFSETQ. The CDR3 loop reads CASSPTGQGYHEQYF. As DNA, the CDR3 is TGCGCCAGCAGCCCAACGGGACAGGGTTACCACGAGCAGTACTTC.

The gene calls are TRBV18 and TRBJ1-5; possibly TRBD1 for D (5 bases). Germline lookup yields CDR1 KGHSH and CDR2 LQKENI. The CDR3 loop spans 13 amino acids. V lost 8 bases and J lost 7, with 15 bases in between. CDR3 amino acids: CASSYSGGQPQHF. CDR3 nucleotides: TGTGCCAGCAGCTATTCGGGGGGGCAGCCCCAGCATTTT.